This TCR beta chain was retrieved from a study of cytomegalovirus exposure and HLA in healthy donors. V was trimmed by 6 bases and J by 4 bases, leaving 15 bases between them. The CDR3 sequence is 15 residues long. Germline V lookup: CDR1 SGHTA, CDR2 FQGTGA. Turning to this clone: Its antigen is not identified.

PCR used 60 Vbeta primers and 13 Jbeta primers. Assay used: immunoSEQ multiplex PCR; TCRdb lists only in-frame clones, some missing. This table holds some 200,000 clones, approximately 79% found once. Study-wide findings and caveats: Altogether, about 160 TCR beta chains were recorded as cytomegalovirus-associated. Solely CMV serostatus was available to characterize immune exposure. Sequences of the TCR beta chain were said to predict the HLA-A and HLA-B alleles of most subjects accurately.

This sequence originates from a man in his forties or fifties in good health and CMV-seropositive. The sequencing input was PBMCs. The chain recombines TRBV7-3 with TRBJ2-2, with D tentatively TRBD1 (7 bases). The CDR3 spells CASRGRQGGTGELFF. CDR3 bases: TGTGCCAGCAGGGGCCGACAGGGAGGCACCGGGGAGCTGTTTTTT.